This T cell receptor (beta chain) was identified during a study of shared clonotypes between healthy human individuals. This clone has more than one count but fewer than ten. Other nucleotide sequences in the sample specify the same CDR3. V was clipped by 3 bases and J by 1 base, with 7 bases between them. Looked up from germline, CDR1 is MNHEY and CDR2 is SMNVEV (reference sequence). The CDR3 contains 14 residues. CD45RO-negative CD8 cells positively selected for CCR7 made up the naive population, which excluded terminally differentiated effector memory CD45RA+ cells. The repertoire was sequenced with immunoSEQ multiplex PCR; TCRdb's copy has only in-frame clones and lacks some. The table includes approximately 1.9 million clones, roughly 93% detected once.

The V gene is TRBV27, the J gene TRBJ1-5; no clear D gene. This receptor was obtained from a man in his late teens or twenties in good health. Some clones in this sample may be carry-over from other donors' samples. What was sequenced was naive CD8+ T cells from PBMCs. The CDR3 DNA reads TGTGCCAGCAGTTTCGGGCCAAGCAATCAGCCCCAGCATTTT. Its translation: CASSFGPSNQPQHF.